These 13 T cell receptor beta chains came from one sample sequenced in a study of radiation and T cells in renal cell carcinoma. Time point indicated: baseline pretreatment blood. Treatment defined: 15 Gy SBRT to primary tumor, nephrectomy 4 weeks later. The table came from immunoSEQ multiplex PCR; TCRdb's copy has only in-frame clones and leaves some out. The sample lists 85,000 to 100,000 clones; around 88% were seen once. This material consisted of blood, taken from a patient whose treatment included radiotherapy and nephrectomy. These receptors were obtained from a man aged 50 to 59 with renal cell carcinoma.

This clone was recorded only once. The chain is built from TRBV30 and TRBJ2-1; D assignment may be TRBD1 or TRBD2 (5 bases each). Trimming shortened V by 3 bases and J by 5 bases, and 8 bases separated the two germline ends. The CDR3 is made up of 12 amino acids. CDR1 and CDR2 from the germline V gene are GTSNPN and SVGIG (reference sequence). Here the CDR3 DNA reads TGTGCCTGGAGGGGGGAAAACAATGAGCAGTTCTTC. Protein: CAWRGENNEQFF.

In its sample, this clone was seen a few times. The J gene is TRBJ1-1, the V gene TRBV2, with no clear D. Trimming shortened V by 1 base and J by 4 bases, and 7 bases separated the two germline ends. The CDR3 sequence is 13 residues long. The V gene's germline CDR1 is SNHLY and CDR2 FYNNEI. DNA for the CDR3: TGTGCCAGCAGTGAAGGAGTTGGCACTGAAGCTTTCTTT. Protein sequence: CASSEGVGTEAFF. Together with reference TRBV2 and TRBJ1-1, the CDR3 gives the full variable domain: EPEVTQTPSHQVTQMGQEVILRCVPISNHLYFYWYRQILGQKVEFLVSFYNNEISEKSEIFDDQFSVERPDGSNFTLKIRSTKLEDSAMYFCASSEGVGTEAFFGQGTRLTVV.

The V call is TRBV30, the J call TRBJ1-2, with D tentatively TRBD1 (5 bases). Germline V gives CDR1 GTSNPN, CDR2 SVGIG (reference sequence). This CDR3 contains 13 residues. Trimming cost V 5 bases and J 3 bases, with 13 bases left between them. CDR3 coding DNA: TGTGCCTGGGGTACTGGGACGGACTATGGCTACACCTTC. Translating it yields CAWGTGTDYGYTF.

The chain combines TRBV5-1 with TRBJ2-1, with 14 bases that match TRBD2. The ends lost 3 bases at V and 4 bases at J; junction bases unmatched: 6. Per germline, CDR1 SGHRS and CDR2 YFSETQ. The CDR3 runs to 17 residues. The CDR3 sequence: CASSYAGLAGVYNEQFF. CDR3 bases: TGCGCCAGCAGCTACGCGGGACTAGCGGGAGTGTACAATGAGCAGTTCTTC. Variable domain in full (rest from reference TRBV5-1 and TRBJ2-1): KAGVTQTPRYLIKTRGQQVTLSCSPISGHRSVSWYQQTPGQGLQFLFEYFSETQRNKGNFPGRFSGRQFSNSRSEMNVSTLELGDSALYLCASSYAGLAGVYNEQFFGPGTRLTVL.

CDR3 bases: TGTGCCAGCAGCCTATTTCGCGGGGCCGCCAGCGAGCAGTACTTC. This translates into CASSLFRGAASEQYF. This chain joins TRBV5-4 and TRBJ2-7; weak D call: TRBD2 (6 bases). Trimming took 4 bases from V and 6 from J, leaving 20 bases between them. CDR3 length: 15 amino acids. Per germline, CDR1 SGHNT and CDR2 YYREEE (reference sequence).

The CDR3 spells CASSYSSIAHQFF. CDR3 DNA: TGTGCCAGCAGTTACTCGTCGATAGCTCACCAGTTCTTC. This chain joins TRBV6-5 and TRBJ2-1; D unclear. V was clipped by 0 bases and J by 13 bases, with 13 bases between them. Germline lookup yields CDR1 MNHEY and CDR2 SVGAGI. There are 13 residues in the CDR3.

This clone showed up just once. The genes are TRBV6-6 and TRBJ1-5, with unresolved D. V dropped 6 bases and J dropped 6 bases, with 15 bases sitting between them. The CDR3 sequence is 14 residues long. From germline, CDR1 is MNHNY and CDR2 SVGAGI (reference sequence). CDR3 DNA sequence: TGTGCCAGCAGCACAGTTGCAACGCTTCAGCCCCAGCATTTT. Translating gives CASSTVATLQPQHF.

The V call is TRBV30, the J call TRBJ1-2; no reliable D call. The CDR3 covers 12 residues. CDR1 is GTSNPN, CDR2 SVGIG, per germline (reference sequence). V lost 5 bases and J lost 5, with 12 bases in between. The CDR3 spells CAWEAGGYGYTF. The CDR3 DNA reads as TGTGCCTGGGAGGCGGGAGGTTATGGCTACACCTTC.

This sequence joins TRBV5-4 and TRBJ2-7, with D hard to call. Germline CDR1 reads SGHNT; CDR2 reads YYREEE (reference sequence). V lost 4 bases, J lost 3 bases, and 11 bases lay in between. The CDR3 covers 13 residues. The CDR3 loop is CASSPGHSYEQYF. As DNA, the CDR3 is TGTGCCAGCAGCCCTGGCCACAGCTACGAGCAGTACTTC. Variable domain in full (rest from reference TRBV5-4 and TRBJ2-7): ETGVTQSPTHLIKTRGQQVTLRCSSQSGHNTVSWYQQALGQGPQFIFQYYREEENGRGNFPPRFSGLQFPNYSSELNVNALELDDSALYLCASSPGHSYEQYFGPGTRLTVT.

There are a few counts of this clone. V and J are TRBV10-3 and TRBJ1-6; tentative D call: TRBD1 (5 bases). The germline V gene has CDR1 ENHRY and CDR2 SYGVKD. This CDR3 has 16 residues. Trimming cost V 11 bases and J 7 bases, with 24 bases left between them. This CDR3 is CAHIRAIQEGNSPLHF. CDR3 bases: TGTGCCCACATAAGGGCGATACAGGAGGGGAATTCACCCCTCCACTTT.

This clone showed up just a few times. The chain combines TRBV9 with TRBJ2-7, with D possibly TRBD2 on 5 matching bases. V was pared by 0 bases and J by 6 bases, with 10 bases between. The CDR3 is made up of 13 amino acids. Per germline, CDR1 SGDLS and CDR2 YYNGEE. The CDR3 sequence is CASSVVWESEQYF. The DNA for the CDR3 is TGTGCCAGCAGCGTAGTGTGGGAGAGCGAGCAGTACTTC.

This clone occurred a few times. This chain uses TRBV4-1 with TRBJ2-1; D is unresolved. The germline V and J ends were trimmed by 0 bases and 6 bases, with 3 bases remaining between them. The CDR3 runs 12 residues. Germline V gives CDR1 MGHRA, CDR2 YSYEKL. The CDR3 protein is CASSQEGNEQFF. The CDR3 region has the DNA TGCGCCAGCAGCCAAGAAGGCAATGAGCAGTTCTTC.

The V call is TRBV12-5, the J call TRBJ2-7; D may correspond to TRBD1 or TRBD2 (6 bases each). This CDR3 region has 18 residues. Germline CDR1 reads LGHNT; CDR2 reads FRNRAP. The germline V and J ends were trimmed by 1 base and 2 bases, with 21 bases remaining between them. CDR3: CASGLASPPGASTYEQYF. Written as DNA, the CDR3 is TGTGCTAGTGGTTTGGCCTCCCCGCCGGGGGCATCTACCTACGAGCAGTACTTC. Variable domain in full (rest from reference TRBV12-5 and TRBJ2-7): DARVTQTPRHKVTEMGQEVTMRCQPILGHNTVFWYRQTMMQGLELLAYFRNRAPLDDSGMPKDRFSAEMPDATLATLKIQPSEPRDSAVYFCASGLASPPGASTYEQYFGPGTRLTVT.